Shown below are 14 T cell receptor beta chains from a single sample sequenced in a study of regulatory T cells in long-lasting Graves disease. The authors built TCR beta libraries using iRepertoire HTBI primers and Arm-PCR of CDR3 regions. TCRdb re-called the multiplex PCR reads through MiXCR, storing one row per CDR3 protein. The repertoire holds more than 350,000 distinct CDR3 sequences, with roughly a fifth as singletons. Time point denoted: persistent/refractory GD, antithyroid drugs over 5 years with positive TRAb. The TCR library was made from RNA extracted from PBMCs. The sequenced sample was peripheral blood mononuclear cells (PBMCs), obtained when the disease was refractory, from a patient treated with antithyroid drugs. All receptors come from a female donor with Graves disease.

This clonotype has more than one count but fewer than ten. The V call is TRBV28, the J call TRBJ2-6; perhaps TRBD1 as D (6 bases). Trimming left V 6 bases short and J 0 bases short, with 12 bases between. The germline gives CDR1 MDHEN, CDR2 SYDVKM. The CDR3 sequence is 16 residues long. CDR3 bases: TGTGCCAGCAGCCCGGACAGCAGCTCTGGGGCCAACGTCCTGACTTTC. Protein product: CASSPDSSSGANVLTF.

This clonotype has a count of ten or more. The chain joins TRBV28 to TRBJ2-5; TRBD1 or TRBD2 may be the D gene (5 bases each). The CDR3 consists of 13 residues. Deletions cut 4 bases from V and 5 bases from J, with 11 bases between. CDR1 and CDR2 (germline): MDHEN, SYDVKM. CDR3 sequence reads: CASSSFGAETQYF. DNA for the CDR3: TGTGCCAGCAGTTCATTCGGGGCCGAGACCCAGTACTTC.

At least ten counts were recorded for this clonotype. This chain connects TRBV7-6 to TRBJ2-5; 9 bases align to TRBD2. J was trimmed by 5 bases and V by 1 base; bases with no gene match: 14. The germline gives CDR1 SGHVS, CDR2 FNYEAQ. The CDR3 runs 18 residues. The CDR3 DNA reads as TGTGCCAGCAGCTTAGGCCTAGCGGGGAGGCCAGAGCGGGAGACCCAGTACTTC. This translates into CASSLGLAGRPERETQYF.

This clonotype was detected many times. CDR3 sequence: CASSLEGGKNQPQHF. For the CDR3, the DNA is TGCGCCAGCAGCTTGGAGGGGGGAAAAAATCAGCCCCAGCATTTT. The gene calls are TRBV5-1 and TRBJ1-5, with a tentative D call TRBD1 (6 bases). V lost 0 bases, J lost 4 bases, and 11 bases lay in between. The germline gives CDR1 SGHRS, CDR2 YFSETQ. This CDR3 spans 15 amino acids.

The chain has TRBV28 and TRBJ2-2; D possibly corresponds to TRBD1 (5 bases). The CDR3 extends over 13 amino acids. Germline assignment: CDR1 MDHEN and CDR2 SYDVKM. V shed 4 bases and J shed 7 bases, with 10 bases lying between them. The CDR3, as DNA: TGTGCCAGCAGTTATGGGGCGCGCGGGGAGCTGTTTTTT. Its protein product is CASSYGARGELFF. The variable domain in full, with the rest retrieved from reference TRBV28 and TRBJ2-2, is DVKVTQSSRYLVKRTGEKVFLECVQDMDHENMFWYRQDPGLGLRLIYFSYDVKMKEKGDIPEGYSVSREKKERFSLILESASTNQTSMYLCASSYGARGELFFGEGSRLTVL.

This clonotype was detected only a few times. The V and J genes are TRBV12-3 or TRBV12-4 and TRBJ2-3, with 8 bases identical to TRBD2. With 3 bases clipped from V and 2 bases from J, the junction kept 7 bases outside the gene matches. The CDR3 is made up of 16 amino acids. The CDR3 region has the DNA TGTGCCAGCAGTTTTACAGGGACTAGTATCACAGATACGCAGTATTTT. Protein sequence: CASSFTGTSITDTQYF.

The V and J genes are TRBV29-1 and TRBJ1-1, with D possibly matching TRBD1 (6 bases). V gave up 5 bases and J gave up 5 bases, with 33 bases separating them. Per germline, CDR1 SQVTM and CDR2 ANQGSEA. The CDR3 has 19 residues. CDR3 sequence (DNA): TGCAGCGTTAACTCTCTGCCGAATAGGGGGAAGGAGTTATGGACTGAAGCTTTCTTT. It is translated as CSVNSLPNRGKELWTEAFF.

This clonotype was found a few times. This chain joins TRBV2 and TRBJ2-3; possible D gene TRBD1, 6 bases. Per germline, CDR1 SNHLY and CDR2 FYNNEI. The CDR3 covers 14 residues. Trimming left V 5 bases short and J 0 bases short, with 9 bases between. Written as DNA, the CDR3 is TGTGCCAGCAGTCGCAGGGGAAGCACAGATACGCAGTATTTT. It is translated as CASSRRGSTDTQYF.

This clonotype was seen ten or more times. The CDR3 sequence is CASSLADGPYEQYF. The CDR3 DNA follows: TGTGCCAGCAGCTTAGCGGACGGACCCTACGAGCAGTACTTC. The chain recombines TRBV7-8 with TRBJ2-7; no clear D gene. The CDR3 runs 14 residues. Deletions cut 0 bases from V and 2 bases from J, with 8 bases between. Germline V gene data show CDR1 as SGHVS and CDR2 as FQNEAQ.

This clonotype was detected ten times or more. V and J are TRBV2 and TRBJ1-2, with 8 nucleotides matching TRBD1. The CDR3 extends over 14 amino acids. V lost 5 bases, J lost 7 bases, and 9 bases stayed unmatched. CDR1 is SNHLY, CDR2 FYNNEI, per germline. CDR3 DNA: TGTGCCAGCAGTCGGACAGGGTCCCCGGTTGGCTACACCTTC. It codes for CASSRTGSPVGYTF.

The V gene is TRBV11-2, the J gene TRBJ2-7, with D maybe TRBD1 (8 bases). This CDR3 is built from 17 residues. Germline V lookup: CDR1 SGHAT, CDR2 FQNNGV. V was pared by 5 bases and J by 3 bases, with 23 bases between. CDR3 bases: TGTGCCAGCAGCCGGGGGGCAGGGACAGGCTGGTACTACGAGCAGTACTTC. It is translated as CASSRGAGTGWYYEQYF.

The sample holds one count of this clonotype. A much larger clone lies a single base off, so this may be a read error. This chain uses TRBV12-3 or TRBV12-4 with TRBJ1-2; D gene uncertain. The ends were cut back, 8 bases at V and 5 bases at J, with 15 bases in the middle. This CDR3 has 13 residues. The CDR3 here is CASAPQSGYGYTF. The DNA for the CDR3 is TGTGCCAGCGCCCCACAGTCCGGGTATGGCTACACCTTC.

This clonotype was observed many times. V usage is TRBV29-1 and J usage is TRBJ1-2; TRBD1 aligns across 11 bases. Germline V lookup: CDR1 SQVTM, CDR2 ANQGSEA. CDR3 length: 13 residues. Trimming took 6 bases from V and 4 from J; bases not matched to a gene: 4. The CDR3 nucleotides are TGCAGCGTCAGGACAGGGGGCAGCTATGGCTACACCTTC. Protein: CSVRTGGSYGYTF.

This clonotype was seen at least ten times. The gene calls are TRBV20-1 and TRBJ2-7, with TRBD2 matching over 9 bases. Germline V gene sequence: CDR1 DFQATT, CDR2 SNEGSKA (reference sequence). J was trimmed by 6 bases and V by 6 bases; bases with no gene match: 12. This CDR3 is built from 14 residues. The CDR3 region is CSAKAPSGIGEQYF. Written as DNA, the CDR3 is TGCAGTGCCAAGGCCCCTAGCGGGATCGGCGAGCAGTACTTC.